Detailed here is one T cell receptor (beta chain). Its antigen is unknown. Aged 18 to 65, hyperthyroidism patients had been newly diagnosed, with under 2 months' duration. Clinicians made diagnoses from clinical symptoms, serum thyroxine, TRAb, thyroid ultrasound and orbital computed tomography. CDR3 length: 13 amino acids. V lost 6 bases, J lost 5 bases, and 16 bases lay in between. Germline V gene sequence: CDR1 DFQATT, CDR2 SNEGSKA (reference sequence). These data come from a study of Graves' ophthalmopathy and Graves' hyperthyroidism. Study as a whole: Stable hyperthyroidism was defined by absence of ophthalmopathy within 18 months of follow-up.

From RNA, the CDR3 regions of TCR beta chains were amplified and sequenced. Amplification began with first-round RT-PCR using HTBI primers, then second-round multiplex PCR was performed. Each CDR3 protein gets one entry after TCRdb re-called the multiplex PCR reads with MiXCR. Found here are around 520,000 distinct CDR3 sequences, 39% of them singletons; the top ten hold about 4.2%. Study findings and constraints: This model predicted ophthalmopathy progression (sensitivity approximately 68%, specificity 72% to 85%).

The TCR sequence derives from an adult man with Graves' hyperthyroidism. The gene calls are TRBV20-1 and TRBJ1-1; a possible D gene is TRBD1 (5 bases). Sequencing was performed on peripheral blood or thyroid tissue (not recorded which). This chain's CDR3 is CSATPRGATEAFF. The CDR3 DNA reads as TGCAGTGCCACTCCAAGAGGGGCGACTGAAGCTTTCTTT.